This TCR beta chain was sequenced in a study of cytomegalovirus exposure and HLA in healthy donors. Of note for this clone: Its matching antigen is unknown.

Study observations and caveats: The investigators catalogued 150 to 200 TCR beta chains as cytomegalovirus-associated.

The length of the CDR3 is 16 residues. The V and J ends lost 2 bases and 0 bases respectively, with 14 bases between them. In germline, CDR1 is GTSNPN, CDR2 SVGIG (reference sequence). The PCR contained 60 Vbeta and 13 Jbeta primers. TCRdb's copy holds only in-frame clones and misses some; the assay was immunoSEQ multiplex PCR. This table holds about 140,000 clones, 80% to 90% found once. The sample taken for sequencing was PBMCs. The rearrangement uses TRBV30 and TRBJ1-3, with no clear D. The receptor comes from a boy aged 2-9 years in good health and CMV-seronegative. The CDR3 DNA reads TGTGCCTGGAGTCCCTATCACGGGATCTCTGGAAACACCATATATTTT. Its protein product is CAWSPYHGISGNTIYF.